The clone carrying this TCR beta chain was detected only a few times. In the original processing: The authors estimated nucleated cell counts from reference gene primer amplification. Method: immunoSEQ multiplex PCR; TCRdb's copy keeps in-frame clones and lacks some. The V and J calls and the clone size are those of that table, but D and trimming were determined from the DNA. The repertoire has 250,000 to 300,000 clones, approximately 90% of them found once; the top ten carry under 8%. These data belong to a study of blood T cell repertoires in COVID-19. Study-level information: Spain, Italy and the United States supplied samples that represented acute and convalescent COVID-19. Nucleic acid was either cDNA or gDNA, and it came from T cells, B-cell-depleted T cells, or PBMCs.

The CDR3 covers 14 residues. Germline values: CDR1 ENHRY, CDR2 SYGVKD. V lost 10 bases and J lost 4, with 18 bases in between. This receptor was identified in a woman under 40 who had recovered from COVID-19. Sequencing was performed on peripheral blood. The chain is built from TRBV10-3 and TRBJ2-3, with D perhaps TRBD1 (6 bases). Here the CDR3 DNA reads TGTGCCACCATACCCTGGGGGCGAGCAGATACGCAGTATTTT. It translates to CATIPWGRADTQYF.